These 16 T cell receptor beta chains were sequenced from one sample in a study of cytomegalovirus exposure and HLA in healthy donors. The study ran its PCR with 60 Vbeta and 13 Jbeta primers. Sequenced by immunoSEQ multiplex PCR; TCRdb stores in-frame clones only, minus some. The sample has under 200,000 clones, approximately 85% seen once. Sequencing input: PBMCs. The origin of the receptors is a girl aged 2-10 years in good health and CMV-seropositive.

The rearrangement links TRBV9 to TRBJ1-1, with a weak D call TRBD1 (5 bases). V lost 0 bases and J 5 bases, leaving 11 bases between the germline ends. There are 14 residues in the CDR3. Germline V gene data show CDR1 as SGDLS and CDR2 as YYNGEE. CDR3 nucleotide sequence: TGTGCCAGCAGCGTAGAGTCAGGGAGGACTGAAGCTTTCTTT. It specifies CASSVESGRTEAFF.

With respect to this clone: At one end the junction does not follow the germline gene, possibly because of a read error. J is TRBJ2-1 and V is TRBV5-1, with a weak D call TRBD2 (6 bases). Per the germline V gene, CDR1 is SGHRS and CDR2 is YFSETQ. The CDR3 sequence is 16 residues long. The CDR3 DNA reads TGCGCCAGCAGCTTGGGGTTTTGGGACTCCTCCAATGAGCAGTTCTTC. It is translated as CASSLGFWDSSNEQFF.

The J gene is TRBJ1-4, the V gene TRBV27; TRBD1 agrees at 7 bases. V trimming: 3 bases; J trimming: 6 bases; junction bases outside the gene matches: 4. The CDR3 has 14 amino acids. Germline V lookup: CDR1 MNHEY, CDR2 SMNVEV (reference sequence). CDR3 DNA sequence: TGTGCCAGCAGTTTGGGGACAGTCGATGAAAAACTGTTTTTT. Translated: CASSLGTVDEKLFF. Complete variable domain (other parts from reference TRBV27 and TRBJ1-4): EAQVTQNPRYLITVTGKKLTVTCSQNMNHEYMSWYRQDPGLGLRQIYYSMNVEVTDKGDVPEGYKVSRKEKRNFPLILESPSPNQTSLYFCASSLGTVDEKLFFGSGTQLSVL.

The rearrangement links TRBV5-4 to TRBJ2-7; weak D call: TRBD1 (5 bases). Trimming took off 2 bases at V and 3 bases at J, with 9 bases between the two ends. Germline V gene lookup returns CDR1 SGHNT and CDR2 YYREEE (reference sequence). The CDR3 contains 13 residues. For the CDR3, the DNA is TGTGCCAGCAGCTTTTCGCAGGGCTACGAGCAGTACTTC. Translation gives CASSFSQGYEQYF.

This clone was recorded a few times. The chain links TRBV9 to TRBJ2-3, with 7 bases identical to TRBD1. The CDR3 is 14 amino acids. CDR1 SGDLS and CDR2 YYNGEE come from the germline V gene. The V segment lost 2 bases and the J segment 0 bases; nucleotides outside the gene matches: 0. The CDR3 region has the DNA TGTGCCAGCAGCGTGACAGGGAGCACAGATACGCAGTATTTT. This encodes CASSVTGSTDTQYF.

J is TRBJ2-3 and V is TRBV10-1; D perhaps matches TRBD2 (6 bases). Germline V gene data show CDR1 as WNHNN and CDR2 as SYGVQD (reference sequence). With 3 bases removed from V and 3 bases from J, the gap between germline ends came to 10 bases. The CDR3 is 14 residues long. The CDR3 is CASSDGSMTDTQYF. The CDR3 coding sequence is TGCGCCAGCAGTGACGGGAGCATGACAGATACGCAGTATTTT.

In DNA form, the CDR3 reads TGTGCCAGCGGTCCACGGTCGAACACTGAAGCTTTCTTT. As protein: CASGPRSNTEAFF. The V gene is TRBV27, the J gene TRBJ1-1; D uncertain. Germline CDR1 is MNHEY and CDR2 is SMNVEV (reference sequence). This CDR3 comprises 13 residues. Trimming took 8 bases from V and 1 from J, leaving 11 bases between them.

The chain links TRBV28 to TRBJ2-5, with 9 bases that match TRBD1. With 6 bases clipped from V and 0 bases from J, the junction kept 8 bases outside the gene matches. The CDR3 runs to 16 residues. Germline V gene data show CDR1 as MDHEN and CDR2 as SYDVKM. CDR3 bases: TGTGCCAGCAGCCGAACAGGGGGCGAGGACCAAGAGACCCAGTACTTC. Residues: CASSRTGGEDQETQYF.

This sequence joins TRBV4-1 and TRBJ2-1; D is uncertain. The V gene's germline CDR1 is MGHRA and CDR2 YSYEKL. There are 16 residues in the CDR3. V was trimmed by 3 bases and J by 3 bases, leaving 15 bases between them. The CDR3 bases are TGCGCCAGCAGCCACGGGTCCCGTCGAAGCTACAATGAGCAGTTCTTC. This translates into CASSHGSRRSYNEQFF.

The genes are TRBV7-3 and TRBJ2-3; 7 nucleotides align to TRBD2. Germline CDR1 is SGHTA and CDR2 is FQGTGA. The CDR3 is made up of 16 amino acids. Trimming at V came to 3 bases and at J to 5 bases, leaving 11 bases not matched to a gene. The CDR3 coding sequence is TGTGCCAGCAGCTTTGTTGGGGGAGGGCCGGAAGATACGCAGTATTTT. Translation: CASSFVGGGPEDTQYF. The whole variable domain, remainder taken from reference TRBV7-3 and TRBJ2-3, is GAGVSQTPSNKVTEKGKYVELRCDPISGHTALYWYRQSLGQGPEFLIYFQGTGAADDSGLPNDRFFAVRPEGSVSTLKIQRTERGDSAVYLCASSFVGGGPEDTQYFGPGTRLTVL.

The V gene is TRBV11-2, the J gene TRBJ1-1; 8 bases match TRBD1. Germline V gene lookup returns CDR1 SGHAT and CDR2 FQNNGV. This CDR3 has 13 residues. V was pared by 5 bases and J by 11 bases, with 10 bases of the junction left unmatched. CDR3 bases: TGTGCCAGCAGCGAAACAGGGGGTGCTAGGGCTTTCTTT. It translates to CASSETGGARAFF.

This clone appeared a few times. This rearrangement joins TRBV4-1 to TRBJ1-2, with D maybe TRBD1 (6 bases). V shed 5 bases and J shed 0 bases, with 10 bases lying between them. Germline V gene lookup returns CDR1 MGHRA and CDR2 YSYEKL. This CDR3 has 14 amino acids. CDR3 DNA: TGCGCCAGCAGCTATCCAGGGGCTAACTATGGCTACACCTTC. Translated, it gives CASSYPGANYGYTF.

The chain recombines TRBV10-3 with TRBJ2-3; 7 bases agree with TRBD2. This CDR3 is built from 16 residues. V was clipped by 6 bases and J by 4 bases; unmatched bases: 13. Germline V gives CDR1 ENHRY, CDR2 SYGVKD. The CDR3 sequence: CAIRSSGLEIADTQYF. Here the CDR3 DNA reads TGTGCCATCAGAAGTAGCGGGTTAGAAATAGCAGATACGCAGTATTTT.

V gene TRBV28 combines with J gene TRBJ1-2, with TRBD1 as a possible D gene (6 bases). The germline CDR1 and CDR2 sequences are MDHEN and SYDVKM. The CDR3 has 15 residues. The V gene lost 8 bases and the J gene lost 8 bases, with 24 bases spanning the gap. The CDR3 coding sequence is TGTGCCAGCGGCAGCCTAAATGAGGGGGTTCAGGGCTACACCTTC. Residues: CASGSLNEGVQGYTF.

The chain has TRBV5-4 and TRBJ2-1, with TRBD1 matching over 7 bases. The CDR3 totals 16 residues. V shed 0 bases and J 5 bases; nucleotides not matched to a gene: 8. Germline V gives CDR1 SGHNT, CDR2 YYREEE (reference sequence). The CDR3 loop reads CASSLVGTANHNEQFF. CDR3 sequence (DNA): TGTGCCAGCAGCTTGGTGGGGACAGCAAACCACAATGAGCAGTTCTTC.

The rearrangement uses TRBV28 and TRBJ2-5; tentative D call: TRBD2 (6 bases). The germline gives CDR1 MDHEN, CDR2 SYDVKM. The V and J ends lost 5 bases and 4 bases respectively, with 20 bases between them. The CDR3 extends over 16 amino acids. CDR3 in DNA: TGTGCCAGCAGTCGCCCGGGACTGTACTCCAGAGAGACCCAGTACTTC. It specifies CASSRPGLYSRETQYF.